The TCR beta chain under discussion was sequenced for a study of blood T cell repertoires in COVID-19 (dated by TCRdb to 2019 to 2021). Looking at the study overall: Collaborator samples came from the United States, Italy and Spain and covered acute and convalescent phases of COVID-19. The prospective study material was composed of cDNA or gDNA derived from T cells, B-cell-depleted T cells, or PBMCs. Deeply sampled blood TCRbeta repertoires from subjects exposed to, actively infected with, or recovered from COVID-19 were included in the dataset. The repertoires were released in a freely available public database meant as a resource for research on the immune response to SARS-CoV-2. Samples were obtained from the ongoing ImmuneRACE study (first 160 participants) and from over 1,000 subjects provided by 6 global collaborators. The sample metadata nearly always contained a de-identified subject ID, COVID-19 status, age in years and sex. Where available, HLA class I and class II types were obtained from metadata supplied by the sample provider rather than from assay-based typing.

Study-wide conclusions, independent of this receptor: The amount of clinical and demographic metadata varied by source and participant and was provided uncurated.

TCRbeta CDR3 regions were amplified from genomic DNA by means of the immunoSEQ Assay, a bias-controlled multiplex PCR. On the authors' methods: Nucleated cell counts per sample were estimated from amplification of reference gene primers within the assay. To quantify the absolute abundance of each unique TCRbeta CDR3 rearrangement, sequence reads were collapsed and filtered. For each sample, productive Simpson clonality was calculated as the square root of Simpson's diversity index across productive rearrangements. The immuneACCESS repertoire file appears here via TCRdb, limited to in-frame rearrangements. These files lack a portion of the clones; in checked studies, under half of the deficit traces to unresolved V genes, and the cause of the others is not known. That table furnishes V, J and clone size, whereas the DNA furnished D and trimming. For this sample the table gives 350,000 to 400,000 clones, of which around 88% were detected only once. Jointly, the top ten make up 7.1% of the sample.

One collaborating source in Seattle enrolled patients during active infection and followed them longitudinally through the course of disease. Each collaborating institution followed its own protocols to collect whole blood in K2EDTA tubes. Collaborator samples were shipped for TCRbeta analysis as frozen whole blood, isolated PBMCs, or DNA extracted from either sample type. The germline V gene encodes CDR1 SGHDT and CDR2 YYEEEE. Measured from the cysteine to the phenylalanine, the CDR3 is 13 residues long. Only the CDR3 region is kept as DNA, spanning 39 bases read in frame from base 1. A note on this clone: Its specific antigen is unknown. Sequence at one end of the junction differs from germline and may be a read error.

Sequenced sample: peripheral blood. This receptor chain uses TRBV5-6 and TRBJ1-1; TRBD1 aligns with 7 central bases. This sequence originates from a woman aged 55-75 years with COVID-19, enrolled during active disease. The CDR3 reads as follows: CASRLGQHTEAFF. The nucleotide sequence is given as TGTGCCAGCAGATTGGGACAGCACACGGAAGCTTTCTTT.